These 19 T cell receptor beta chains came from one sample sequenced in a study of shared clonotypes between healthy human individuals. Assay used: immunoSEQ multiplex PCR; TCRdb lists only in-frame clones, some missing. Counted here are millions of clones, 95% occurring once; the ten biggest clones make up roughly 0.13%. Material: naive CD4+ T cells sorted from blood. Specified subset: CD45RA+ positively selected. The origin of the receptors is a man aged 18 to 35 in good health.

The chain joins TRBV30 to TRBJ2-5; D uncertain. V was pared by 0 bases and J by 7 bases, with 15 bases between. CDR3 size: 14 residues. Per the germline V gene, CDR1 is GTSNPN and CDR2 is SVGIG (reference sequence). The CDR3 sequence: CAWSVSPTAGTQYF. CDR3 sequence (DNA): TGTGCCTGGAGTGTATCCCCTACCGCAGGGACCCAGTACTTC.

The table lists this clone with a count of one. The V and J genes are TRBV4-3 and TRBJ2-3; 12 bases line up with TRBD2. Germline V CDR1 and CDR2: LGHNA, YSLEER. Germline trimming cut 0 bases from V and 6 bases from J; bases unmatched to any gene: 1. The CDR3 has 15 residues. CDR3 loop: CASSQDGTSGDTQYF. The CDR3 DNA reads as TGCGCCAGCAGCCAAGATGGGACTAGCGGGGATACGCAGTATTTT.

This chain links TRBV7-6 with TRBJ1-1; possibly TRBD1 for D (5 bases). The germline gives CDR1 SGHVS, CDR2 FNYEAQ. This CDR3 region has 12 residues. Trimming cost V 11 bases and J 0 bases, with 10 bases left between them. The CDR3 coding sequence is TGTGCCCGAGGGGTCATGAACACTGAAGCTTTCTTT. This sequence encodes CARGVMNTEAFF.

V usage is TRBV30 and J usage is TRBJ2-4; 9 bases agree with TRBD2. Per the germline V gene, CDR1 is GTSNPN and CDR2 is SVGIG (reference sequence). This CDR3 is 16 amino acids long. V trimming: 4 bases; J trimming: 8 bases; junction bases outside the gene matches: 15. CDR3 protein: CAWTVGAGGPVDIQYF. The CDR3 region has the DNA TGTGCCTGGACTGTGGGGGCGGGAGGGCCCGTGGACATTCAGTACTTC.

This chain uses TRBV5-1 with TRBJ2-3; 7 bases are a match to TRBD1. The CDR3 has 13 amino acids. J gave up 0 bases and V 5 bases, and 0 bases lay outside the gene matches. Germline V CDR1 and CDR2: SGHRS, YFSETQ. The CDR3 sequence is CASRQGSTDTQYF. As DNA, the CDR3 is TGCGCCAGCAGACAGGGGAGCACAGATACGCAGTATTTT. Drawing the rest from reference TRBV5-1 and TRBJ2-3, the complete variable domain is KAGVTQTPRYLIKTRGQQVTLSCSPISGHRSVSWYQQTPGQGLQFLFEYFSETQRNKGNFPGRFSGRQFSNSRSEMNVSTLELGDSALYLCASRQGSTDTQYFGPGTRLTVL.

The chain employs TRBV19 and TRBJ1-6; unclear D gene. The germline V and J ends were trimmed by 3 bases and 1 base, with 7 bases remaining between them. Germline V gene lookup returns CDR1 LNHDA and CDR2 SQIVND (reference sequence). This CDR3 has 15 residues. In DNA form, the CDR3 reads TGTGCCAGTAGTATTCGGGGATCCTATAATTCACCCCTCCACTTT. Protein product: CASSIRGSYNSPLHF.

This rearrangement joins TRBV30 to TRBJ1-4, with D tentatively TRBD1 (6 bases). Germline CDR1 GTSNPN, CDR2 SVGIG (reference sequence). CDR3 length: 14 residues. V dropped 3 bases and J dropped 6 bases, with 14 bases sitting between them. CDR3: CAWSRAGEDEKLFF. The DNA for the CDR3 is TGTGCCTGGAGCCGGGCAGGGGAGGATGAAAAACTGTTTTTT.

The rearrangement links TRBV19 to TRBJ2-7; D is perhaps TRBD1 (6 bases). The CDR3 sequence is 15 residues long. Germline CDR1 LNHDA, CDR2 SQIVND (reference sequence). V lost 1 base and J 4 bases, leaving 14 bases between the germline ends. Here the CDR3 reads CASSIGPQGWYEQYF. The CDR3 nucleotides are TGTGCCAGTAGTATAGGTCCCCAGGGGTGGTACGAGCAGTACTTC.

The chain has TRBV5-4 and TRBJ1-3; D remains ambiguous. The germline V and J ends were trimmed by 1 base and 0 bases, with 8 bases remaining between them. Germline-derived CDR1 and CDR2 are SGHNT and YYREEE (reference sequence). This CDR3 spans 15 amino acids. CDR3 bases: TGTGCCAGCAGCTTGCCGGGGAACTCTGGAAACACCATATATTTT. Residues: CASSLPGNSGNTIYF.

The chain employs TRBV12-5 and TRBJ2-1, with D hard to call. V was clipped by 0 bases and J by 0 bases, with 15 bases between them. Germline V CDR1 and CDR2: LGHNT, FRNRAP. The CDR3 consists of 18 residues. DNA of the CDR3: TGTGCTAGTGGTTTGGTCCTGGGCCTGGCGACCTCCTACAATGAGCAGTTCTTC. Translation: CASGLVLGLATSYNEQFF.

This CDR3 is CASSKRDKMNTGELFF. The CDR3 nucleotides are TGTGCCAGCAGCAAGAGGGACAAAATGAACACCGGGGAGCTGTTTTTT. V is TRBV6-6 and J is TRBJ2-2; the D gene is possibly TRBD1 (6 bases). Trimming took off 6 bases at V and 1 base at J, with 15 bases between the two ends. This CDR3 region has 16 residues. Germline loops: CDR1 MNHNY, CDR2 SVGAGI (reference sequence).

V gene TRBV18 combines with J gene TRBJ2-5; D unresolved. Germline CDR1 reads KGHSH; CDR2 reads LQKENI. Trimming took 1 base from V and 4 from J, leaving 10 bases between them. This CDR3 contains 14 residues. The DNA for the CDR3 is TGTGCCAGCTCACCACGGGAACAGAGAGAGACCCAGTACTTC. It translates to CASSPREQRETQYF. Combining the CDR3 with reference TRBV18 and TRBJ2-5 gives the whole variable domain NAGVMQNPRHLVRRRGQEARLRCSPMKGHSHVYWYRQLPEEGLKFMVYLQKENIIDESGMPKERFSAEFPKEGPSILRIQQVVRGDSAAYFCASSPREQRETQYFGPGTRLLVL.

The gene calls are TRBV5-3 and TRBJ2-1; 9 bases are shared with TRBD2. TRBV5-3 is flagged as an ORF with uncertain function. The junction had 10 bases not matched to a gene; V was cut back by 3 bases and J by 3 bases. The CDR3 extends over 17 amino acids. CDR3 DNA sequence: TGTGCCAGAAGCTCACTTCTAGCGGGGAAGCACTACAATGAGCAGTTCTTC. It specifies CARSSLLAGKHYNEQFF.

This rearrangement joins TRBV7-2 to TRBJ2-7; no reliable D call. The CDR3 spans 12 residues. V was pared by 4 bases and J by 5 bases, with 9 bases between. CDR1 SGHTA and CDR2 FQGNSA come from the germline V gene. The CDR3 is CASSSAPNEQYF. CDR3 DNA: TGTGCCAGCAGCTCAGCCCCCAACGAGCAGTACTTC.

The chain employs TRBV5-6 and TRBJ2-7; D is uncertain. The CDR3 contains 18 residues. The V end was cut by 3 bases, the J end by 0 bases, with 22 bases between. Germline values: CDR1 SGHDT, CDR2 YYEEEE. In DNA form, the CDR3 reads TGTGCCAGCAGCTCAAACCTTAATGGGTCTTGGACCTCCTACGAGCAGTACTTC. This sequence encodes CASSSNLNGSWTSYEQYF. The variable domain in full, with the rest retrieved from reference TRBV5-6 and TRBJ2-7, is DAGVTQSPTHLIKTRGQQVTLRCSPKSGHDTVSWYQQALGQGPQFIFQYYEEEERQRGNFPDRFSGHQFPNYSSELNVNALLLGDSALYLCASSSNLNGSWTSYEQYFGPGTRLTVT.

The CDR3 spells CATRDRGHEQYF. The CDR3 bases are TGTGCCACTAGGGACAGGGGGCACGAGCAGTACTTC. This chain links TRBV19 with TRBJ2-7, with 12 bases fitting TRBD1. CDR1 is LNHDA and CDR2 is SQIVND in the germline V gene (reference sequence). The CDR3 contains 12 residues. Trimming took 10 bases from V and 5 from J; bases not matched to a gene: 3. The full variable domain, completed using reference TRBV19 and TRBJ2-7, is DGGITQSPKYLFRKEGQNVTLSCEQNLNHDAMYWYRQDPGQGLRLIYYSQIVNDFQKGDIAEGYSVSREKKESFPLTVTSAQKNPTAFYLCATRDRGHEQYFGPGTRLTVT.

The chain has TRBV11-1 and TRBJ1-3, with D unclear. CDR3 length equals 15 residues. The V gene lost 3 bases and the J gene lost 0 bases, with 9 bases spanning the gap. Per the germline V gene, CDR1 is SGHAT and CDR2 is FQDESV (reference sequence). The chain's CDR3 is CASSLGKSSGNTIYF. The CDR3 nucleotides read TGTGCCAGCAGCTTGGGGAAAAGCTCTGGAAACACCATATATTTT.

The chain recombines TRBV6-5 with TRBJ1-6; 7 bases line up with TRBD1. Germline V gene lookup returns CDR1 MNHEY and CDR2 SVGAGI. V was pared by 5 bases and J by 6 bases, with 7 bases of the junction left unmatched. The length of the CDR3 is 15 residues. CDR3 nucleotides: TGTGCCAGCAGTCTCCGGGACAGCCCTAATTCACCCCTCCACTTT. Amino acid sequence: CASSLRDSPNSPLHF.

This rearrangement joins TRBV7-9 to TRBJ2-7; 7 positions agree with TRBD1. V lost 5 bases to trimming and J lost 3 bases; unmatched junction nucleotides: 7. Germline V gives CDR1 SEHNR, CDR2 FQNEAQ (reference sequence). The CDR3 is 14 residues long. The CDR3 sequence: CASSRDRGGYEQYF. In DNA, the CDR3 is TGTGCCAGCAGCCGGGACAGAGGGGGCTACGAGCAGTACTTC. The variable domain in full, completed from reference TRBV7-9 and TRBJ2-7, reads DTGVSQNPRHKITKRGQNVTFRCDPISEHNRLYWYRQTLGQGPEFLTYFQNEAQLEKSRLLSDRFSAERPKGSFSTLEIQRTEQGDSAMYLCASSRDRGGYEQYFGPGTRLTVT.